Below, one T cell receptor (beta chain) is given with its context. These data are taken from a study of blood T cell repertoires in COVID-19. At the level of the study: The United States, Italy and Spain were the sources of the acute and convalescent COVID-19 samples. From T cells, B-cell-depleted T cells, or PBMCs came the material, which was cDNA or gDNA.

Per the study methods: Counts of nucleated cells, estimated from reference gene primer amplification, were obtained. Measured with immunoSEQ multiplex PCR; TCRdb has only the in-frame clones, and not every one. The D gene and trimming were derived from the DNA, and the V and J assignments and clone size from that table. The sample includes about 88,000 clones, more than 85% of them seen just once. The CDR3 covers 14 residues. V lost 3 bases, J lost 0 bases, and 6 bases lay in between. Germline V gene data show CDR1 as SGDLS and CDR2 as YYNGEE. The source material was peripheral blood. The TCR originated in a man in his sixties with acute or convalescent COVID-19. The rearrangement links TRBV9 to TRBJ2-2; D possibly corresponds to TRBD2 (6 bases). CDR3 sequence: CASSGLANTGELFF. DNA for the CDR3: TGTGCCAGCAGCGGACTAGCGAACACCGGGGAGCTGTTTTTT.